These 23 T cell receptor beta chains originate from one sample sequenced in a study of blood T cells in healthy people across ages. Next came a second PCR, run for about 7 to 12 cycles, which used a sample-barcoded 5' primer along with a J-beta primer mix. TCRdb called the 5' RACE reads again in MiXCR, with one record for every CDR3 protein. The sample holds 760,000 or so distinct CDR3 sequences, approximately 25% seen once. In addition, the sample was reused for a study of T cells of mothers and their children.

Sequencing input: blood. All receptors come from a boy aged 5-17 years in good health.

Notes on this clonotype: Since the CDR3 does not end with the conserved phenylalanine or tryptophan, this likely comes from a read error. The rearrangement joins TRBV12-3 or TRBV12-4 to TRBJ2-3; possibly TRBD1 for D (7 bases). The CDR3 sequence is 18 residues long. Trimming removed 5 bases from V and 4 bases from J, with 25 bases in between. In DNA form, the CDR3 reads TGTGCCAGCAGTCCAGGGGGGCTAGGCAGAGCGAGCGCAGATACGCAGTATTCT. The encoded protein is CASSPGGLGRASADTQYS.

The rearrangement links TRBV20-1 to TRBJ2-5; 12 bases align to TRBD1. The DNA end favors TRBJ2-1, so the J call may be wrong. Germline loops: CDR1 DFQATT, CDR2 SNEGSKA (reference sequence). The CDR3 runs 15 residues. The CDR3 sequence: CSAKRTGTGGSEQFF. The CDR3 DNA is TGCAGTGCGAAAAGGACCGGGACAGGGGGCAGTGAGCAGTTCTTC.

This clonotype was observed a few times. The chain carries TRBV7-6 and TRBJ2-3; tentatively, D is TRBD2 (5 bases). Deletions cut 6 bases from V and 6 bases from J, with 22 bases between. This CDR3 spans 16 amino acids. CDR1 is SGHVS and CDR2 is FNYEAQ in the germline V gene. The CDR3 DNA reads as TGTGCCAGCAGTCGTGGACTGACGAACATGATGGATACGCAGTATTTT. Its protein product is CASSRGLTNMMDTQYF.

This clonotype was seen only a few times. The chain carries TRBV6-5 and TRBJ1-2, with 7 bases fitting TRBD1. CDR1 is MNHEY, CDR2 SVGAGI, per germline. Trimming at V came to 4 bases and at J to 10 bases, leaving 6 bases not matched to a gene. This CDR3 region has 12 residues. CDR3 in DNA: TGTGCCAGCAGTTTTCAGGGGACAGACTACACCTTC. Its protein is CASSFQGTDYTF.

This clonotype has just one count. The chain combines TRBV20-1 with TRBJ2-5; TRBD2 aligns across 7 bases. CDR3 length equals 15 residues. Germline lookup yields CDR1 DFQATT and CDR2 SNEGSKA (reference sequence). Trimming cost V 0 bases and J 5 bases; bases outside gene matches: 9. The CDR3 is CSAREGGTQRETQYF. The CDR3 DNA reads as TGCAGTGCTAGAGAGGGGGGGACCCAACGGGAGACCCAGTACTTC.

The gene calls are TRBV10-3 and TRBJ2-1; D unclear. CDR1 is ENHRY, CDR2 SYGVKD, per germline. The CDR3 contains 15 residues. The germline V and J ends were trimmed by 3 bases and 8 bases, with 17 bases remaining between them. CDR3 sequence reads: CAISERYGGFDEQFF. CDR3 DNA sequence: TGTGCCATCAGTGAACGCTACGGTGGCTTCGATGAGCAGTTCTTC.

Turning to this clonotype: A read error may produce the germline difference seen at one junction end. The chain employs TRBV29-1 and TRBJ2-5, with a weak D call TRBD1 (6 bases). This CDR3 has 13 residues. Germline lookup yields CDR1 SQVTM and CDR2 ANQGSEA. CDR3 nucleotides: TGCAACGTTGACGGTTTAGGGGGAGAGACCCAGTACTTC. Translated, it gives CNVDGLGGETQYF. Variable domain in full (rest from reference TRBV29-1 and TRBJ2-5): SAVISQKPSRDICQRGTSLTIQCQVDSQVTMMFWYRQQPGQSLTLIATANQGSEATYESGFVIDKFPISRPNLTFSTLTVSNMSPEDSSIYLCNVDGLGGETQYFGPGTRLLVL.

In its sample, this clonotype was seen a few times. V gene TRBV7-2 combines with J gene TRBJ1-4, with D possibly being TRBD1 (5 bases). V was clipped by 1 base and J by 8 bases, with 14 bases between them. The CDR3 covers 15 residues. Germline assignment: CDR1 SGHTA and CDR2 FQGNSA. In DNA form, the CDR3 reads TGTGCCAGCAGCTTAGTCACGTCACGGGGCGAAAAACTGTTTTTT. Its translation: CASSLVTSRGEKLFF. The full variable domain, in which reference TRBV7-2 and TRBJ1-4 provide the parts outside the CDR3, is GAGVSQSPSNKVTEKGKDVELRCDPISGHTALYWYRQSLGQGLEFLIYFQGNSAPDKSGLPSDRFSAERTGGSVSTLTIQRTQQEDSAVYLCASSLVTSRGEKLFFGSGTQLSVL.

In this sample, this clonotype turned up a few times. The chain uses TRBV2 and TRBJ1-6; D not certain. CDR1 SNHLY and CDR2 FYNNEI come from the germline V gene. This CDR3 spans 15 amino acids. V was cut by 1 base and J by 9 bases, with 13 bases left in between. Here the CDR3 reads CASSEVKASGSPLHF. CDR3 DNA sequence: TGTGCCAGCAGTGAAGTCAAGGCCTCGGGTTCACCCCTCCACTTT.

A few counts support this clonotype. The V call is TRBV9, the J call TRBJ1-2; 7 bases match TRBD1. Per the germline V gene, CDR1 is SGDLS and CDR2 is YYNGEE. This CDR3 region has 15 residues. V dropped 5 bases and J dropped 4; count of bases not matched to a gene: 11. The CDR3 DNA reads TGTGCCAGCAGTCAACGGGACAGCTTCCCCTATGGCTACACCTTC. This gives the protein CASSQRDSFPYGYTF. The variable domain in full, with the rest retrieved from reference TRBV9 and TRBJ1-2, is DSGVTQTPKHLITATGQRVTLRCSPRSGDLSVYWYQQSLDQGLQFLIQYYNGEERAKGNILERFSAQQFPDLHSELNLSSLELGDSALYFCASSQRDSFPYGYTFGSGTRLTVV.

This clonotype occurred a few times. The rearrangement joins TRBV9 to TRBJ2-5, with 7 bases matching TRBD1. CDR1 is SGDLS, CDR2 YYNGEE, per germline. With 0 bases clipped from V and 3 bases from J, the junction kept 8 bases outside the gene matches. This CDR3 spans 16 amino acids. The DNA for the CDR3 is TGTGCCAGCAGCGTAGGTCTAGAGGGGGCGAAAGAGACCCAGTACTTC. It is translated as CASSVGLEGAKETQYF.

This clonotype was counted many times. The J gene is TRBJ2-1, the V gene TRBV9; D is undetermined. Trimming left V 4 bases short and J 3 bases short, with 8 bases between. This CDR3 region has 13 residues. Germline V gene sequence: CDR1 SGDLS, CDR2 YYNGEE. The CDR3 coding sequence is TGTGCCAGCAGCCCTGGATACTACAATGAGCAGTTCTTC. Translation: CASSPGYYNEQFF.

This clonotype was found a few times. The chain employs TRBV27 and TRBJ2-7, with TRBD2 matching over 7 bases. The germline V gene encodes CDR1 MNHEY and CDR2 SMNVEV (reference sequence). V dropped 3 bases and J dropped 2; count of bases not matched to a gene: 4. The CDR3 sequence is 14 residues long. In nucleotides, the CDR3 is TGTGCCAGCAGTTTCCAGCGGGAAACCTACGAGCAGTACTTC. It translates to CASSFQRETYEQYF.

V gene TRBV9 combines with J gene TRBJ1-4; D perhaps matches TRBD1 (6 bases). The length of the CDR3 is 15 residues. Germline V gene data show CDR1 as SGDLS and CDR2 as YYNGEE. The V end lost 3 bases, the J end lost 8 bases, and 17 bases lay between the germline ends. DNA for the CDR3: TGTGCCAGCAGCGGAACAGGGCACTATGGGGAAAAACTGTTTTTT. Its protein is CASSGTGHYGEKLFF.

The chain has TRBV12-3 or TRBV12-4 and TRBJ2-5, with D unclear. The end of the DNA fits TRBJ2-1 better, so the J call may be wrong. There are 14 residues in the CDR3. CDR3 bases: TGTGCCAGCAGCCAGAGCTCTCCATACAATGAGCAGTTCTTC. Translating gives CASSQSSPYNEQFF.

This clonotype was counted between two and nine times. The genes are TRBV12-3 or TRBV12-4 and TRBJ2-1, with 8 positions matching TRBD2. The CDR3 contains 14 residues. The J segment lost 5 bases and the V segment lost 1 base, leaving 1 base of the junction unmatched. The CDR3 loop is CASSLDSGDNEQFF. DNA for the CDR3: TGTGCCAGCAGTTTAGATAGCGGGGACAATGAGCAGTTCTTC.

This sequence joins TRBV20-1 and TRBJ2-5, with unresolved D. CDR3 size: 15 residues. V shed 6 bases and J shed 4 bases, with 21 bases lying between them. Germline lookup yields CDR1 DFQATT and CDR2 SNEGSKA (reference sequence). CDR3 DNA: TGCAGTGCCCCTCGGCTGGGCCGTAATGCAGAGACCCAGTACTTC. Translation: CSAPRLGRNAETQYF.

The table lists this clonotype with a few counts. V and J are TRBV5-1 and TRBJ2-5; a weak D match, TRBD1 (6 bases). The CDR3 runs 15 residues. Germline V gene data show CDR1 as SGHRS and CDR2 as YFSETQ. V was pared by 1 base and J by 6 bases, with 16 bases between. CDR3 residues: CASSLPSDRQKTQYF. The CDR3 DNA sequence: TGCGCCAGCAGCTTGCCATCCGACAGGCAGAAGACCCAGTACTTC.

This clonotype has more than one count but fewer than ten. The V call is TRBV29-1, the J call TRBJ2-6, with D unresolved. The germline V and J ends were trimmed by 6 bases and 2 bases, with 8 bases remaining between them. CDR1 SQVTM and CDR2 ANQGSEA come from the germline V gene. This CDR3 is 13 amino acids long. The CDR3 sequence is CSVGAAGANVLTF. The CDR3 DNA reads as TGCAGCGTCGGAGCAGCTGGGGCCAACGTCCTGACTTTC.

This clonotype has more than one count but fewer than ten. Here the CDR3 DNA reads TGTGCCATCGATCCCGGGACAGTACTTGCGTCCTACGAGCAGTACTTC. Translation: CAIDPGTVLASYEQYF. This chain joins TRBV6-1 and TRBJ2-7; 7 bases match TRBD1. V lost 10 bases, J lost 1 base, and 16 bases stayed unmatched. The CDR3 has 16 residues. Germline-derived CDR1 and CDR2 are MNHNS and SASEGT.

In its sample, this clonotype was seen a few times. CDR3 protein: CASSPTGTSGENEQFF. CDR3 coding DNA: TGTGCCAGCAGTCCGACCGGGACTAGCGGAGAAAATGAGCAGTTCTTC. The genes are TRBV7-3 and TRBJ2-1; 11 bases align to TRBD2. With V trimmed by 6 bases and J by 7 bases, 11 bases remained unmatched. Germline CDR1 SGHTA, CDR2 FQGTGA. The length of the CDR3 is 16 residues. The whole variable domain, remainder taken from reference TRBV7-3 and TRBJ2-1, is GAGVSQTPSNKVTEKGKYVELRCDPISGHTALYWYRQSLGQGPEFLIYFQGTGAADDSGLPNDRFFAVRPEGSVSTLKIQRTERGDSAVYLCASSPTGTSGENEQFFGPGTRLTVL.

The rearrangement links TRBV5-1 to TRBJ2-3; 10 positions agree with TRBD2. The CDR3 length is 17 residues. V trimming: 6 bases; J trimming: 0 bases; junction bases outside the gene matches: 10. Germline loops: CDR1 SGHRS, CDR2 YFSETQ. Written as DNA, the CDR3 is TGCGCCAGCACCCCTCTAGGACTAGCGGCTAGCACAGATACGCAGTATTTT. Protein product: CASTPLGLAASTDTQYF. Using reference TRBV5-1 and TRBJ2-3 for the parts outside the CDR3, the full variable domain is KAGVTQTPRYLIKTRGQQVTLSCSPISGHRSVSWYQQTPGQGLQFLFEYFSETQRNKGNFPGRFSGRQFSNSRSEMNVSTLELGDSALYLCASTPLGLAASTDTQYFGPGTRLTVL.

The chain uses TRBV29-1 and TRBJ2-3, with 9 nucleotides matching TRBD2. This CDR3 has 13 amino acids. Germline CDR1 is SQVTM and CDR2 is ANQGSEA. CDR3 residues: CSSKAGGGDTQYF. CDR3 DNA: TGCAGTTCAAAAGCGGGAGGCGGAGATACGCAGTATTTT.